A selection of T cell receptor beta chains follows, all from one sample in a study of lymphopenia after photon versus proton radiotherapy. Sequencing used immunoSEQ multiplex PCR; TCRdb keeps in-frame clones, though not all of them. Among tens of thousands of clones listed, approximately 84% were seen once. The specimen comprised peripheral blood, sampled from a patient treated with proton-based radiotherapy. All receptors come from a man aged 60 to 75 with pancreatic cancer. The CDR3 runs from the conserved cysteine through the conserved F or W. D genes are given only for firm matches. Clone size is stated in some rows and not others, as once, few, many or a class when expanded.

J gene: TRBJ2-3; V gene: TRBV6-5; CDR3 length: 15; clone size: -; D gene: -; CDR3 DNA: TGTGCCAGCAGCCATGGGGTGTCTGACACAGATACGCAGTATTTT; CDR3 protein: CASSHGVSDTDTQYF
J gene: TRBJ1-2; V gene: TRBV2; CDR3 length: 15; clone size: -; D gene: -; CDR3 DNA: TGTGCCAGCAGTGAAGACACGGGAATCGTCTATGGCTACACCTTC; CDR3 protein: CASSEDTGIVYGYTF
J gene: TRBJ2-3; V gene: TRBV7-3; CDR3 length: 15; clone size: -; D gene: TRBD1; CDR3 DNA: TGTGCCAGCAGCTCGGGACAGGCCCAAAGGGATACGCAGTATTTT; CDR3 protein: CASSSGQAQRDTQYF
J gene: TRBJ1-1; V gene: TRBV27; CDR3 length: 15; clone size: -; D gene: TRBD1; CDR3 DNA: TGTGCCAGCAGTCCCTACCGGGACAGGAACACTGAAGCTTTCTTT; CDR3 protein: CASSPYRDRNTEAFF
J gene: TRBJ2-1; V gene: TRBV30; CDR3 length: 13; clone size: -; D gene: -; CDR3 DNA: TGTGCCTGGAGTCTGGGCTCCTACAATGAGCAGTTCTTC; CDR3 protein: CAWSLGSYNEQFF
J gene: TRBJ1-5; V gene: TRBV28; CDR3 length: 14; clone size: once; D gene: -; CDR3 DNA: TGTGCCAGCAGTTTTTCGTTTGGTGCTCAGCCCCAGCATTTT; CDR3 protein: CASSFSFGAQPQHF
J gene: TRBJ2-1; V gene: TRBV29-1; CDR3 length: 14; clone size: few; D gene: -; CDR3 DNA: TGCAGCGTCCGCCGGGACGGCCAGTTCAATGAGCAGTTCTTC; CDR3 protein: CSVRRDGQFNEQFF
J gene: TRBJ2-1; V gene: TRBV6-5; CDR3 length: 15; clone size: -; D gene: -; CDR3 DNA: TGTGCCAGCAGTTACCAAGGACTATTGACCCATGAGCAGTTCTTC; CDR3 protein: CASSYQGLLTHEQFF
J gene: TRBJ1-4; V gene: TRBV5-6; CDR3 length: 17; clone size: -; D gene: -; CDR3 DNA: TGTGCCAGCAGCTTGCGGCAGGGGTATTCATCTAATGAAAAACTGTTTTTT; CDR3 protein: CASSLRQGYSSNEKLFF
J gene: TRBJ1-5; V gene: TRBV30; CDR3 length: 14; clone size: -; D gene: -; CDR3 DNA: TGTGCCTGGAGAGGGCCCTCGCCGAATCAGCCCCAGCATTTT; CDR3 protein: CAWRGPSPNQPQHF
J gene: TRBJ2-5; V gene: TRBV6-5; CDR3 length: 13; clone size: -; D gene: TRBD2; CDR3 DNA: TGTGCCAGCAGTCGAACTAGCGTGGGGACCCAGTACTTC; CDR3 protein: CASSRTSVGTQYF
J gene: TRBJ2-1; V gene: TRBV4-2; CDR3 length: 17; clone size: -; D gene: TRBD2; CDR3 DNA: TGTGCCAGCAGCCAAAAGATTAAGCGGGAGGTTATCAATGAGCAGTTCTTC; CDR3 protein: CASSQKIKREVINEQFF
J gene: TRBJ2-7; V gene: TRBV28; CDR3 length: 13; clone size: -; D gene: -; CDR3 DNA: TGTGCCAGCAGTTTAGCCAGGCCCGGGGAGCAGTACTTC; CDR3 protein: CASSLARPGEQYF